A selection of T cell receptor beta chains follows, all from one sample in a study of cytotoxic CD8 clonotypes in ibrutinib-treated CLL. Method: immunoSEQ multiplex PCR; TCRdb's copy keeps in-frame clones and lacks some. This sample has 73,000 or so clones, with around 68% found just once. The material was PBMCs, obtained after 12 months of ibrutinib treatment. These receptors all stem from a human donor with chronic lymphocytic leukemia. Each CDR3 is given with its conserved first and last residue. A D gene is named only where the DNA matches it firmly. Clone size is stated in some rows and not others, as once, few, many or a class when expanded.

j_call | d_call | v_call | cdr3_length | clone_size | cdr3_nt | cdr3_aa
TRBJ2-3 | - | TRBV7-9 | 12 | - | TGTGCCAGCAGCTTAACGGACCCCTTGAGTTATTTT | CASSLTDPLSYF
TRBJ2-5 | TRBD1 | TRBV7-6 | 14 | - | TGTGCCAGCAGCTTCCCCCCAGGGGGACAGACCCAGTACTTC | CASSFPPGGQTQYF
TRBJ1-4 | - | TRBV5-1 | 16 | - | TGCGCCAGCAGGCGGGACGGGTCGTCCCTTCCTGAAAAACTGTTTTTT | CASRRDGSSLPEKLFF
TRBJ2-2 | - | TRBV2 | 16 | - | TGTGCCAGCAGACGTCAGGGTGGGTGGAACACCGGGGAGCTGTTTTTT | CASRRQGGWNTGELFF
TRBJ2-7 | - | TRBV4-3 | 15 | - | TGCGCCAGCAGCCAAGCGATTCAGGGCAAGTACGAGCAGTACTTC | CASSQAIQGKYEQYF
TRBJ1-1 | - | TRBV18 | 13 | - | TGTGCCAGCTTCTTCTCTGCTGTAGATGAAGCTTTCTTT | CASFFSAVDEAFF
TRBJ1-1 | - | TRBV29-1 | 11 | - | TGCAGCGGCCGTGACGGTAGAGAAGCTTTCTTT | CSGRDGREAFF
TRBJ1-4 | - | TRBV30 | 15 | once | TGTGCCTGGAATCCCTCCGGTACAACTAATGAAAAACTGTTTTTT | CAWNPSGTTNEKLFF
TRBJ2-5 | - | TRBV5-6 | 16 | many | TGTGCCAGCAGCTCGTCCGGGACGGTGCCCCAAGAGACCCAGTACTTC | CASSSSGTVPQETQYF
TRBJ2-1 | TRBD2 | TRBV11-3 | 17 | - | TGTGCCAGCAGCATGGCCCAAGGGCTAGCGGGTGGTAATGAGCAGTTCTTC | CASSMAQGLAGGNEQFF
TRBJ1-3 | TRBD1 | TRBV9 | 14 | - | TGTGCCAGCAGCGTAGGAGGGGGCGGAAACACCATATATTTT | CASSVGGGGNTIYF
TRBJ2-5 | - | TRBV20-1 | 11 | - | TGCAGTGCTAGCCCAGGGGAGACCCAGTACTTC | CSASPGETQYF
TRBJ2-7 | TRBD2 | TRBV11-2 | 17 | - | TGTGCCAGCAGTTTTGGTGGCCAGCGGGGGTCCTCCTACGAGCAGTACTTC | CASSFGGQRGSSYEQYF
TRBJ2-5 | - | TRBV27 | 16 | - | TGTGCCAGTGGGGGCCCATTTAGGGGCCGTAAGGAGACCCAGTACTTC | CASGGPFRGRKETQYF
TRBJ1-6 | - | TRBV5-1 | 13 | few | TGCGCCAGCAGCGCCACACTTGGTTCACCCCTCCACTTT | CASSATLGSPLHF
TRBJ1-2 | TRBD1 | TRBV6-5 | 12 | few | TGTGCCAGCAGTGACAGGGGCTATGGCTACACCTTC | CASSDRGYGYTF
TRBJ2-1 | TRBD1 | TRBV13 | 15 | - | TGTGCCAGCAGCTCGGACAGGGGCCCCTACAATGAGCAGTTCTTC | CASSSDRGPYNEQFF
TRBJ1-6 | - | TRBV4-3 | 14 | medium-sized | TGCGCCAGCAGCCAAGATCTTGAGTGGGGGCCCCTCCACTTT | CASSQDLEWGPLHF
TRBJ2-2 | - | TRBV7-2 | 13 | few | TGTGCCAGCAGCTCCGATCCGACCGGGGAGCTGTTTTTT | CASSSDPTGELFF
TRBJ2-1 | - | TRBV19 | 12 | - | TGTGCCAGTAGTAGCTTGACTATCGAGCAGTTCTTC | CASSSLTIEQFF
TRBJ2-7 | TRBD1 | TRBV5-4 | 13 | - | TGTGCCGGATGGGACAGGAAAACCTACGAGCAGTACTTC | CAGWDRKTYEQYF
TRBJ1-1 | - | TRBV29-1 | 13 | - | TGCAGCGTCGCGGGACGGCTGAACACTGAAGCTTTCTTT | CSVAGRLNTEAFF
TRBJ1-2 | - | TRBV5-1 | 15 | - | TGCGCCAGCAGCTTGGGACAGGTGTCCAACTATGGCTACACCTTC | CASSLGQVSNYGYTF
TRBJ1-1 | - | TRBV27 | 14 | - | TGTGCCAGCAGAAAGGGCGGGGGGAACACTGAAGCTTTCTTT | CASRKGGGNTEAFF
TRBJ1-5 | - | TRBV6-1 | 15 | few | TGTGCCAGCAGTGAAGTGGGTGGGGTCAATCAGCCCCAGCATTTT | CASSEVGGVNQPQHF
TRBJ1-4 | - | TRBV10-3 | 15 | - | TGTGCCATCAGTGAGTCTGGGACGGTTAATGAAAAACTGTTTTTT | CAISESGTVNEKLFF
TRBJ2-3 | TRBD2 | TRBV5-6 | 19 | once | TGTGCCAGCAGCTTGGAGTTGGATCCTAGCGGGGTCGGCACAGATACGCAGTATTTT | CASSLELDPSGVGTDTQYF
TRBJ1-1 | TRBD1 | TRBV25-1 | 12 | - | TGTGCCAGCAGTGCCAAGACAGGGGAGGTTTTCTTT | CASSAKTGEVFF
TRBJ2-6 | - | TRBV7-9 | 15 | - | TGTGCCAGCACCGCCTCACCCTCTGGGGCCAACGTCCTGACTTTC | CASTASPSGANVLTF
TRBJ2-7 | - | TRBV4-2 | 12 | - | TGTGCCAGCAGCCGGTTAGGGGTCGAGCAGTACTTC | CASSRLGVEQYF
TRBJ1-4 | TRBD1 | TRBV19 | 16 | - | TGTGCCAGTAGTATACCTCGGGACAGTCGCACTGAAAAACTGTTTTTT | CASSIPRDSRTEKLFF
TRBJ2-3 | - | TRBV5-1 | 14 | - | TGCGCCAGCAGAGTTGGGGAGGGCACAGATACGCAGTATTTT | CASRVGEGTDTQYF
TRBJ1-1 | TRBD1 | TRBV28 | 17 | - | TGTGCCAGCAGGCCTGCGGTGACAGGGGGCGTCGGGGCTGAAGCTTTCTTT | CASRPAVTGGVGAEAFF
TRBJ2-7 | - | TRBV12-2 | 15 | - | TGTGCAAGTCGCTTAGGGAGGGACACAGCCTACGAGCAGTACTTC | CASRLGRDTAYEQYF
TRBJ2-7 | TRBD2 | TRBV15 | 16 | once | TGTGCCACCAGCAGAGCGGGCAGCGGGGGCACCTACGAGCAGTACTTC | CATSRAGSGGTYEQYF
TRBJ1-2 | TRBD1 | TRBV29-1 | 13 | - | TGCAGCGCCGACGGACAGGAACACTATGGCTACACCTTC | CSADGQEHYGYTF
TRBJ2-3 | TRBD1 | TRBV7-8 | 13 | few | TGTGCCAGCAGCTCCGACAGGGGGGATACGCAGTATTTT | CASSSDRGDTQYF
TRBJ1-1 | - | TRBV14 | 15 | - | TGTGCCAGCAGCCAAGATCTGCGGGGGCGCACTGAAGCTTTCTTT | CASSQDLRGRTEAFF
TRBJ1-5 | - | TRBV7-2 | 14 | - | TGTGCCAGCGGAAACCCGGGGGGCGGTCAGCCCCAGCATTTT | CASGNPGGGQPQHF
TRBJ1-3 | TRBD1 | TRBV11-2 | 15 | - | TGTGCCAGCAGCTTTCGGCAACTGCCCCAGGGGGCCATATATTTT | CASSFRQLPQGAIYF
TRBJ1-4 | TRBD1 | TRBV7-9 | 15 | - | TGTGCCAGCAGCTCCCCCGGACAGGGGAGTGAAAAACTGTTTTTT | CASSSPGQGSEKLFF